Listed below are T cell receptor beta chains from one sample, sequenced in a study of cytomegalovirus exposure and HLA in healthy donors. Data came from immunoSEQ multiplex PCR; TCRdb stores just in-frame clones and leaves some out. The sample contains roughly 150,000 clones, roughly 89% of which appear only once. Sequenced input: PBMCs. These receptors all stem from a woman between 18 and 30 years old in good health and CMV-seropositive. CDR3s include the opening cysteine and the closing phenylalanine or tryptophan. D genes are given only for firm matches. Not all rows give a size; the values are once, few, many and, for expanded clones, a class.

>NA|TRBV2|NA|TRBJ2-3
CASSEVRADTQYF
TGTGCCAGCAGTGAAGTTAGAGCAGATACGCAGTATTTT
>TRBD1|TRBV4-1|NA|TRBJ2-7
CASSFDGDRGYYEQYF
TGCGCCAGCAGCTTCGACGGGGACAGGGGTTACTACGAGCAGTACTTC
>NA|TRBV11-2|NA|TRBJ2-7
CASSFGTLYEQYF
TGTGCCAGCAGCTTTGGGACACTTTACGAGCAGTACTTC
>TRBD2|TRBV30|NA|TRBJ2-7
CAWMRREGYEQYF
TGTGCCTGGATGCGCAGGGAGGGCTACGAGCAGTACTTC
>TRBD2|TRBV27|NA|TRBJ2-5
CASSLSILAGETQYF
TGTGCCAGCAGTTTATCGATACTAGCGGGCGAGACCCAGTACTTC
>NA|TRBV6-4|NA|TRBJ1-5
CASSVADNQPQHF
TGTGCCAGCAGTGTGGCAGACAATCAGCCCCAGCATTTT
>TRBD2|TRBV11-2|NA|TRBJ2-4
CASSLGTSSFKNIQYF
TGTGCCAGCAGCTTGGGGACTAGCTCGTTCAAAAACATTCAGTACTTC
>NA|TRBV18|few|TRBJ1-2
CASSPEGPTRGYTF
TGTGCCAGCTCACCAGAAGGCCCGACTCGTGGCTACACCTTC
>TRBD2|TRBV4-1|once|TRBJ2-7
CASSQESSGPSATYEQYF
TGCGCCAGCAGCCAGGAGTCTAGCGGGCCCTCCGCCACCTACGAGCAGTACTTC
>NA|TRBV18|NA|TRBJ2-1
CASQTSNEQFF
TGTGCCAGCCAAACTAGCAATGAGCAGTTCTTC
>TRBD1|TRBV10-3|NA|TRBJ1-1
CASRGDRGQTEAFF
TGTGCCTCCAGGGGCGACAGGGGGCAAACTGAAGCTTTCTTT
>NA|TRBV27|once|TRBJ1-1
CASSLSWGAEAFF
TGTGCCAGCAGTTTATCGTGGGGCGCTGAAGCTTTCTTT
>TRBD2|TRBV7-9|NA|TRBJ2-1
CASSPTSGRGDEQFF
TGTGCCAGCAGCCCGACTAGCGGGAGGGGCGATGAGCAGTTCTTC
>TRBD2|TRBV7-2|NA|TRBJ2-2
CASSQGGLAGLTGELFF
TGTGCCAGCAGCCAAGGGGGACTAGCGGGACTCACCGGGGAGCTGTTTTTT
>NA|TRBV18|few|TRBJ2-5
CASSPLIQETQYF
TGTGCCAGCTCACCCTTAATCCAAGAGACCCAGTACTTC
>NA|TRBV19|once|TRBJ1-4
CASSILGLAAGNEKLFF
TGTGCCAGTAGTATATTGGGCTTGGCTGCAGGGAATGAAAAACTGTTTTTT
>NA|TRBV11-2|once|TRBJ2-7
CARGGGTEPTTYEQYF
TGTGCCAGGGGGGGTGGGACAGAACCTACTACCTACGAGCAGTACTTC
>TRBD2|TRBV5-1|NA|TRBJ2-3
CASSISVGEGEDTQYF
TGCGCCAGCAGCATCAGCGTAGGGGAGGGCGAAGATACGCAGTATTTT
>NA|TRBV28|NA|TRBJ1-5
CASSLGGQHNQPQHF
TGTGCCAGCAGTTTAGGCGGACAGCACAATCAGCCCCAGCATTTT
>TRBD1|TRBV6-1|NA|TRBJ2-2
CASRGTGNTGELFF
TGTGCCAGCAGAGGGACAGGGAACACCGGGGAGCTGTTTTTT
>TRBD2|TRBV10-3|NA|TRBJ2-1
CAISPKAGGSYNEQFF
TGTGCCATCAGCCCGAAGGCGGGAGGTTCCTACAATGAGCAGTTCTTC
>NA|TRBV5-4|NA|TRBJ2-2
CASSLVGARTGELFF
TGTGCCAGCAGCTTGGTGGGGGCTCGGACCGGGGAGCTGTTTTTT
>NA|TRBV7-9|NA|TRBJ1-1
CASSRGQKAFF
TGTGCCAGCAGCCGAGGACAGAAAGCTTTCTTT
>TRBD2|TRBV5-6|NA|TRBJ2-7
CASSLAGVLYEQYF
TGTGCCAGCAGCCTAGCGGGAGTTCTCTACGAGCAGTACTTC
>TRBD1|TRBV6-6|NA|TRBJ1-1
CASSYPGQANTEAFF
TGTGCCAGCAGTTACCCAGGACAGGCGAACACTGAAGCTTTCTTT
>NA|TRBV5-4|NA|TRBJ2-3
CASSPTGMDGDTQYF
TGTGCCAGCAGCCCCACAGGGATGGATGGAGATACGCAGTATTTT
>TRBD2|TRBV10-3|NA|TRBJ2-7
CAINPGGSGSPYEQYF
TGTGCCATCAACCCCGGGGGTAGCGGGAGTCCCTACGAGCAGTACTTC
>TRBD2|TRBV5-6|NA|TRBJ2-7
CASSPWGGRVSYEQYF
TGTGCCAGCAGCCCCTGGGGCGGGAGGGTGTCCTACGAGCAGTACTTC
>NA|TRBV7-2|NA|TRBJ2-3
CASSPSRDTDTQYF
TGTGCCAGCAGCCCCTCGCGGGACACAGATACGCAGTATTTT